Given below is one T cell receptor beta chain in context. This clone's antigen is unknown. This entry belongs to a study of T cells expressing NK-cell markers (dated by TCRdb to about 2020). Regarding the study in general: In sorted CD3+CD56+NKG2C+, CD3+CD56+NKG2C- and CD3+CD56-NKG2C+ T-cell subsets from about eight donors, TCR beta-chain repertoires were profiled. Among the eight sequenced donors, only one was HCMV-seronegative, while the other seven were HCMV-seropositive. Randomly selected healthy volunteers, three men and five women, were used as the eight sequenced donors. Sequencing of the libraries produced 2 x 150 bp reads on Illumina HiSeq 2000/2500, MiSeq or NextSeq. Study-level results and caveats: It remained unclear whether the expanded NKG2C-expressing T cell clones were specific for HCMV antigens. For about 6 donors, the dominant CD3+CD56+NKG2C+ clonotypes were among the top 10 CD8+ clonotypes and accounted for 1.0-7.0% of CD8+ T cells. Those dominant clonotypes were again the most abundant among CD3+CD56-NKG2C+ cells in a handful of donors, at about 25-60.1%.

Taken from the germline V gene (reference sequence), the CDR1 and CDR2 loops are GTSNPN and SVGIG. The CDR3 spans 13 residues, from the cysteine through the phenylalanine. The coding DNA is unavailable. The run used an Illumina HiSeq 2000. 5'RACE template switching, by which a universal primer site and unique molecular identifiers were added, was used to make TCR beta cDNA libraries. Synthesis of cDNA was primed from the TCR beta constant segment and was followed by two consecutive PCR amplification steps. For the original study's pipeline: MIGEC was used to demultiplex reads and group reads by UMI, and MiTCR was used to assemble and quantify clonotypes. Only TCR cDNA sequences supported by at least two reads were kept to exclude erroneous sequences. The tcR package was used for downstream repertoire analysis, with clonotypes matched between fractions based on CDR3 nucleotide sequence plus V segment. Antigen specificity was annotated against VDJdb with VDJmatch, allowing one amino acid substitution in CDR3. TCRdb reprocessed the reads and lists each CDR3 protein sequence as a single entry, with no DNA. The V and J calls reflect TCRdb's pipeline rather than the authors' work. The table for this sample shows about 260,000 distinct CDR3 sequences. The ten biggest clones cover 3.5% to 5% of the sample.

To determine HCMV serostatus, a commercial ELISA kit was used to detect HCMV-specific IgG in serum. Ficoll density gradient centrifugation was used to isolate peripheral blood mononuclear cells from blood. The sequence is built from TRBV30 and TRBJ2-1. The source material was blood T cells: a sorted CD56 or NKG2C T cell subset, CD4+ or CD8+ T cells, or bulk PBMC T cells (not recorded which). The clonotype comes from a woman aged 18 to 75 in good health. The CDR3 sequence is CAWSGSAYNEQFF.